This record covers a single T cell receptor beta chain. The RNA input was about 0.5 to 1 ug, and it was reverse transcribed with random hexamers. The method of amplification for TCR beta CDR3 was immunoSEQ multiplex PCR, covering 54 Vbeta and 13 Jbeta. TCRdb re-called the immunoSEQ multiplex PCR reads through MiXCR, storing one row per CDR3 protein. Here the sample spans under 150,000 distinct CDR3 sequences, 94% being singletons. In blood CD8+ and CD4+ T cells, TCR beta underwent sequencing. The data are from a study of CD8 T cells in Susac syndrome. This CDR3 is built from 10 residues. Trimming removed 10 bases at V and 6 bases at J, with 7 bases between. CDR1 and CDR2 (germline): MNHNY, SVGAGI (reference sequence).

The specimen was CD8+ T cells from PBMCs. The receptor was derived from a human donor in good health. This chain connects TRBV6-6 to TRBJ2-1; D uncertain. The CDR3 protein is CATQFNEQFF. CDR3 bases: TGTGCCACCCAATTCAATGAGCAGTTCTTC.